This T cell receptor (beta chain) was profiled in a study of blood T cell repertoires in COVID-19. All enrollees were about 18 to 89 years old and from approximately 24 US areas. Categorization into cohorts depended on clinical history that participants reported. Produced via immunoSEQ multiplex PCR; TCRdb's table is partial and in-frame only. There are fewer than 250,000 clones in the sample; 75% to 85% occur only once, and 6.5% to 9% lies in the top ten. The V segment lost 5 bases and the J segment 4 bases; nucleotides outside the gene matches: 10. Germline V gene sequence: CDR1 SGHNT, CDR2 YENEEA. The CDR3 extends over 16 amino acids.

The TCR was taken from a woman aged 40-49 years with acute COVID-19. Sample: PBMCs or T cells enriched from blood (not recorded which). This chain joins TRBV11-3 and TRBJ2-1; 8 bases are shared with TRBD1. The CDR3 region has the DNA TGTGCCAGCAGCCAGTGGGACAGGTCGGGATACAATGAGCAGTTCTTC. This gives the protein CASSQWDRSGYNEQFF.